This entry is about one T cell receptor (beta chain). Its antigen is unidentified. These data originate in a study of blood T cells in healthy people across ages. General study findings and limits: A conclusive naive versus antigen-experienced comparison was prevented by the unsorted PBMCs. The CMV status of each donor remained undetermined, and this could have confounded shifts in expanded clonotypes. Long-lived donors exceeded aged donors in naive CD4+ cells and diversity.

Germline CDR1 is DFQATT and CDR2 is SNEGSKA (reference sequence). V gave up 1 base and J gave up 5 bases, with 6 bases separating them. The CDR3 runs 12 residues. Primed by a sample-barcoded 5' primer and a J-beta primer mix, a second PCR proceeded for about 6 to 12 cycles. TCRdb redid the calling of the 5' RACE reads with MiXCR, one entry per CDR3 protein. The table includes some 1.8 million distinct CDR3 sequences, roughly two fifths detected once. Isolation of PBMCs gave at least 6 million cells per sample. The sample consisted of blood. The TCR comes from a human donor in good health. The chain combines TRBV20-1 with TRBJ2-1; maybe TRBD1 (6 bases). In DNA form, the CDR3 reads TGCAGTGCTAGAGGACAGGACAATGAGCAGTTCTTC. Translated, it gives CSARGQDNEQFF.